Shown below are 10 T cell receptor beta chains from a single sample sequenced in a study of regulatory T cells in long-lasting Graves disease. Time point denoted: persistent/refractory GD, antithyroid drugs over 5 years with positive TRAb. Following extraction of RNA from PBMCs, that RNA was used to make the TCR library. CDR3 regions were amplified by Arm-PCR using iRepertoire HTBI primers to build TCR beta libraries. MiXCR, run by TCRdb on the multiplex PCR reads, gives a single entry per CDR3 protein. The sample includes about 460,000 distinct CDR3 sequences, 22% of them seen just once. The material was peripheral blood mononuclear cells (PBMCs), obtained when the disease was refractory, from a patient treated with antithyroid drugs. The receptors originated from a female donor with Graves disease.

This chain links TRBV9 with TRBJ2-1; D is undetermined. Germline-derived CDR1 and CDR2 are SGDLS and YYNGEE. Trimming pared 4 bases from V and 8 bases from J, leaving 19 bases between. CDR3 length equals 15 residues. CDR3 in amino acids: CASSSYSTGRDEQFF. For the CDR3, the DNA is TGTGCCAGCAGCTCATATTCGACGGGTAGGGATGAGCAGTTCTTC.

This clonotype was seen a handful of times. The rearrangement uses TRBV19 and TRBJ1-3, with 7 bases fitting TRBD1. V dropped 11 bases and J dropped 0; count of bases not matched to a gene: 10. Germline values: CDR1 LNHDA, CDR2 SQIVND (reference sequence). The CDR3 is made up of 15 amino acids. CDR3 nucleotide sequence: TGTGCCGTCCGGGACAGCCGATTCTCTGGAAACACCATATATTTT. This gives the protein CAVRDSRFSGNTIYF.

This clonotype was seen ten or more times. This chain connects TRBV6-1 to TRBJ2-7; 8 bases line up with TRBD2. V gave up 3 bases and J gave up 4 bases; unmatched junction bases: 17. Germline CDR1 MNHNS, CDR2 SASEGT. The length of the CDR3 is 18 residues. The CDR3 nucleotides are TGTGCCAGCAGTGATGACGCCCTTAGCGGGGTTTTCTCATACGAGCAGTACTTC. Translation: CASSDDALSGVFSYEQYF.

Concerning this clonotype: This could be a read error, since a much larger clone is one nucleotide away. This sequence joins TRBV12-3 or TRBV12-4 and TRBJ2-7; the D call may be TRBD1 or TRBD2 (5 bases each). The CDR3 is 12 amino acids. Here the CDR3 DNA reads TGTGCCAGCAGGAGGGGCGGCTACGGGCAGTACTTC. As protein: CASRRGGYGQYF.

This sequence joins TRBV19 and TRBJ1-2; D is uncertain. Germline V lookup: CDR1 LNHDA, CDR2 SQIVND (reference sequence). This CDR3 comprises 11 residues. Between the trimmed V and J ends, which lost 5 bases and 7 bases, there was a span of 8 bases. Here the CDR3 reads CASSQVGGYTF. CDR3 DNA: TGTGCCAGTAGTCAAGTTGGTGGCTACACCTTC.

This chain connects TRBV7-2 to TRBJ2-5; TRBD2 matches 10 bases. The CDR3 is 15 amino acids. V dropped 5 bases and J dropped 2; count of bases not matched to a gene: 5. The germline CDR1 and CDR2 sequences are SGHTA and FQGNSA. The CDR3 here is CASSATSGVQETQYF. As DNA, the CDR3 is TGTGCCAGCAGCGCCACTAGCGGGGTACAAGAGACCCAGTACTTC.

This clonotype was observed at least ten times. The gene calls are TRBV3-1 and TRBJ1-2; D is ambiguous. Deletions cut 0 bases from V and 6 bases from J, with 8 bases between. The germline CDR1 and CDR2 sequences are LGHDT and YNNKEL (reference sequence). The CDR3 runs 13 residues. The CDR3: CASSQEGTDGYTF. CDR3 in DNA: TGTGCCAGCAGCCAAGAAGGAACGGATGGCTACACCTTC.

This clonotype was observed many times. The genes are TRBV7-2 and TRBJ1-5, with D unresolved. Germline values: CDR1 SGHTA, CDR2 FQGNSA. The length of the CDR3 is 15 residues. V shed 5 bases and J shed 4 bases, with 15 bases lying between them. The CDR3, as DNA: TGTGCCAGCAGCCTCGCCGCCGGGCTTAATCAGCCCCAGCATTTT. Its translation: CASSLAAGLNQPQHF.

This clonotype was counted between two and nine times. The chain is built from TRBV13 and TRBJ1-2; 8 bases are a match to TRBD1. Unmatched junction bases numbered 9, after V lost 2 bases and J lost 7 bases. The CDR3 sequence is 15 residues long. The germline V gene encodes CDR1 PRHDT and CDR2 FYEKMQ (reference sequence). CDR3 nucleotide sequence: TGTGCCAGCAGCTTAAGCGGGACAGGCTGGTCTGGCTACACCTTC. Protein sequence: CASSLSGTGWSGYTF.

This chain joins TRBV3-1 and TRBJ2-7; D is uncertain. Germline CDR1 LGHDT, CDR2 YNNKEL (reference sequence). The CDR3 has 13 amino acids. V was cut by 1 base and J by 2 bases, with 6 bases left in between. CDR3: CASSQGAPYEQYF. CDR3 sequence (DNA): TGTGCCAGCAGCCAAGGCGCGCCCTACGAGCAGTACTTC.